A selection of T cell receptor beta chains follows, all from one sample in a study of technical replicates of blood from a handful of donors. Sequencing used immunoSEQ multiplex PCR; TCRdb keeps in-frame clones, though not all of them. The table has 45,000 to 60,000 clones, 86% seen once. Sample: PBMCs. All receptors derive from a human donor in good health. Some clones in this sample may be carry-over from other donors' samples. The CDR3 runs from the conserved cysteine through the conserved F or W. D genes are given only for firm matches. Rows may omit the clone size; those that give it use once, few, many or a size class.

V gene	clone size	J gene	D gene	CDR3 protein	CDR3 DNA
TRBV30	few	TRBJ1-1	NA	CACTRQSNTEAFF	TGTGCCTGCACGCGGCAGTCGAACACTGAAGCTTTCTTT
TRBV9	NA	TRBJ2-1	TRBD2	CASSGLSGGGGFNEQFF	TGTGCCAGCAGCGGATTGAGCGGGGGCGGTGGGTTCAATGAGCAGTTCTTC
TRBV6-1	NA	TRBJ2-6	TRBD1	CASNGDRAGANVLTF	TGTGCCAGCAATGGGGACAGAGCTGGGGCCAACGTCCTGACTTTC
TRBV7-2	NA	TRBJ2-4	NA	CASSGRDNRGIQYF	TGTGCCAGCAGCGGAAGGGACAATCGAGGCATTCAGTACTTC
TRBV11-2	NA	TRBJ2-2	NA	CASSLVAGRGELFF	TGTGCCAGCAGCTTAGTAGCCGGCCGCGGGGAGCTGTTTTTT
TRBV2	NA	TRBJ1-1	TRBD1	CASERQGATEAFF	TGTGCCAGCGAAAGACAGGGGGCCACTGAAGCTTTCTTT
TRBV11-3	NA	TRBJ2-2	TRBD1	CASSLHSPGQRNTGELFF	TGTGCCAGCAGCTTACACTCTCCGGGACAGCGGAACACCGGGGAGCTGTTTTTT
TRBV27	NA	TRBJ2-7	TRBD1	CASSLDRGGYEQYF	TGTGCCAGCAGTTTAGACAGGGGGGGCTACGAGCAGTACTTC
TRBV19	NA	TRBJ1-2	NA	CASRRSTAKIYGYTF	TGTGCCAGCAGACGTTCGACAGCCAAGATCTATGGCTACACCTTC
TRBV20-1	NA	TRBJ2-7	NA	CSGLEESEQYF	TGCAGTGGACTAGAAGAATCCGAGCAGTACTTC